Below, 16 T cell receptor beta chains from the same sample are listed, as sequenced in a study of Ad26.COV2.S vaccination and SARS-CoV-2 variants. The sample's treatment: around 19 received Ad26.COV2.S at low or high dose, single or two shots; roughly five received placebo; per-sample allocation not given. The samples date from day 63 after the first vaccine or placebo injection. TCRdb keeps only in-frame clones here, not all; method: immunoSEQ multiplex PCR. This sample has roughly 500,000 clones, with roughly 89% found just once. Sample: peripheral blood, taken in a trial of Ad26.COV2.S vaccine versus placebo. The receptors derive from a person aged 18 to 65 who received the Ad26.COV2.S COVID-19 vaccine or a placebo.

This clone is a singleton in its sample. DNA of the CDR3: TGTGCCAGCAGCAGGCCCGGGCATTCTCGGAGGGACATCTACGAGCAGTACGTC. Residues: CASSRPGHSRRDIYEQYV. The chain carries TRBV5-8 and TRBJ2-7; D may be TRBD1 or TRBD2 (6 bases each). Germline lookup yields CDR1 SGHTS and CDR2 YDEGEE. Trimming cost V 4 bases and J 3 bases, with 26 bases left between them. The CDR3 loop spans 18 amino acids.

The V and J genes are TRBV11-2 and TRBJ1-2, with no clear D. Trimming stripped 0 bases from V and 4 bases from J, with 6 bases between. The V gene's germline CDR1 is SGHAT and CDR2 FQNNGV. The CDR3 spans 13 residues. CDR3 loop: CASSLERIYGYTF. The CDR3 coding sequence is TGTGCCAGCAGCTTAGAGAGGATCTATGGCTACACCTTC. Filled out from reference TRBV11-2 and TRBJ1-2, the complete variable domain reads EAGVAQSPRYKIIEKRQSVAFWCNPISGHATLYWYQQILGQGPKLLIQFQNNGVVDDSQLPKDRFSAERLKGVDSTLKIQPAKLEDSAVYLCASSLERIYGYTFGSGTRLTVV.

As for this clone: No DNA is shown, since the ends of the CDR3 on it are uncertain; the CDR3 is the one TCRdb lists. The V and J genes are TRBV14 and TRBJ2-1. Germline V lookup: CDR1 SGHDN, CDR2 FVKESK. With termini counted, the CDR3 has 19 amino acids. The CDR3 spells CASSQEYFGRTASYNEQFF.

The chain combines TRBV19 with TRBJ2-3; 7 nucleotides match TRBD2. Germline lookup yields CDR1 LNHDA and CDR2 SQIVND (reference sequence). CDR3 length equals 15 residues. With V trimmed by 6 bases and J by 3 bases, 9 bases remained unmatched. This CDR3 reads CASSPGLVWTDTQYF. CDR3 coding DNA: TGTGCCAGTAGCCCCGGACTAGTTTGGACAGATACGCAGTATTTT.

This chain links TRBV6-2 or TRBV6-3 with TRBJ1-1, with TRBD1 as a possible D gene (5 bases). V gave up 4 bases and J gave up 1 base, with 19 bases separating them. Germline CDR1 and CDR2: MNHEY and SVGEGT. The CDR3 loop spans 17 amino acids. This CDR3 reads CASSSPRGGDGNTEAFF. The CDR3 nucleotides are TGTGCCAGCAGTTCCCCTCGGGGCGGGGATGGGAACACTGAAGCTTTCTTT.

In DNA, the CDR3 is TGTGCCAGCAGCTTGGACACAGGGACCCAATTATATTTT. The encoded protein is CASSLDTGTQLYF. The chain uses TRBV5-6 and TRBJ1-3; a possible D gene is TRBD1 (6 bases). The V gene lost 0 bases and the J gene lost 14 bases, with 15 bases spanning the gap. The CDR3 covers 13 residues. The germline gives CDR1 SGHDT, CDR2 YYEEEE.

CDR3 DNA sequence: TGTGCCAGCAGCCCCCGTAGGACCACTGAAGCTTTCTTT. Encoded protein: CASSPRRTTEAFF. This chain connects TRBV6-5 to TRBJ1-1; D gene unclear. CDR3 length equals 13 residues. The germline V and J ends were trimmed by 6 bases and 4 bases, with 12 bases remaining between them. The V gene's germline CDR1 is MNHEY and CDR2 SVGAGI.

This clone came up once. The rearrangement joins TRBV6-2 or TRBV6-3 to TRBJ2-7, with TRBD2 matching over 7 bases. The CDR3 length is 14 residues. Per the germline V gene, CDR1 is MNHEY and CDR2 is SVGEGT. With 0 bases clipped from V and 4 bases from J, the junction kept 3 bases outside the gene matches. The DNA of the CDR3 is TGTGCCAGCAGTTACTCGACTAGCAGGTACGAGCAGTACGTC. It specifies CASSYSTSRYEQYV.

A word on this clone: Other DNA variants within this sample encode the same CDR3. The rearrangement uses TRBV24-1 and TRBJ2-6; unclear D gene. CDR1 and CDR2 from the germline V gene are KGHDR and SFDVKD. V dropped 3 bases and J dropped 0 bases, with 5 bases sitting between them. This CDR3 is 15 amino acids long. The CDR3 nucleotides read TGTGCCACCAGTGATGCGACCTCTGGGGCCAACGTCCTGACTTTC. It yields the protein CATSDATSGANVLTF.

This clone was seen only once. The genes are TRBV7-3 and TRBJ1-2; TRBD1 is a possible D gene (5 bases). Germline V gene sequence: CDR1 SGHTA, CDR2 FQGTGA. Trimming pared 1 base from V and 8 bases from J, leaving 11 bases between. The CDR3 runs to 13 residues. CDR3 amino acids: CASSLMQGGGYTF. As DNA, the CDR3 is TGTGCCAGCAGCTTAATGCAGGGCGGGGGCTACACCTTC.

The rearrangement links TRBV5-6 to TRBJ1-5; unclear D gene. Germline V gene lookup returns CDR1 SGHDT and CDR2 YYEEEE. The CDR3 consists of 15 residues. With 7 bases removed from V and 1 base from J, the gap between germline ends came to 15 bases. The CDR3 loop is CASGLGGRSNQPQHF. The CDR3 nucleotides read TGTGCCAGCGGGCTAGGAGGCAGAAGCAATCAGCCCCAGCATTTT.

This clone was observed once. The chain uses TRBV5-1 and TRBJ2-2, with a tentative D call TRBD2 (5 bases). The V end lost 4 bases, the J end lost 6 bases, and 13 bases lay between the germline ends. There are 14 residues in the CDR3. Germline V lookup: CDR1 SGHRS, CDR2 YFSETQ. The CDR3 sequence is CASSTTSKSGELFF. The DNA of the CDR3 is TGCGCCAGCAGCACCACTAGTAAATCCGGGGAGCTGTTTTTT.

This rearrangement joins TRBV27 to TRBJ2-7, with TRBD1 as a possible D gene (6 bases). Germline CDR1 reads MNHEY; CDR2 reads SMNVEV (reference sequence). V was trimmed by 2 bases and J by 0 bases, leaving 17 bases between them. The CDR3 is 17 residues long. CDR3 bases: TGTGCCAGCAGTTTAAGGTTCAGGGGCCGGATCTCCTACGAGCAGTACTTC. It translates to CASSLRFRGRISYEQYF.

The rearrangement links TRBV6-5 to TRBJ1-1; no clear D gene. This CDR3 comprises 12 residues. The V gene lost 6 bases and the J gene lost 11 bases, with 16 bases spanning the gap. CDR1 MNHEY and CDR2 SVGAGI come from the germline V gene. The CDR3 here is CASSPGRSFAFF. DNA of the CDR3: TGTGCCAGCAGCCCCGGTAGGAGTTTTGCTTTCTTT.

On this clone: The same CDR3 also results from other DNA sequences found in this sample. The rearrangement joins TRBV9 to TRBJ2-1; 10 bases map to TRBD2. The J segment lost 0 bases and the V segment lost 0 bases, leaving 6 bases of the junction unmatched. The CDR3 is made up of 18 amino acids. Germline V gives CDR1 SGDLS, CDR2 YYNGEE. The DNA for the CDR3 is TGTGCCAGCAGCGTAGGTCTAGCGGGGGCGAGCTCCTACAATGAGCAGTTCTTC. It yields the protein CASSVGLAGASSYNEQFF.

The chain links TRBV27 to TRBJ2-7, with D perhaps TRBD1 (5 bases). The V gene's germline CDR1 is MNHEY and CDR2 SMNVEV (reference sequence). The V gene lost 0 bases and the J gene lost 3 bases, with 12 bases spanning the gap. CDR3 length: 15 amino acids. The CDR3: CASSLSRQDIYEQYF. The CDR3, as DNA: TGTGCCAGCAGTTTATCAAGGCAGGACATCTACGAGCAGTACTTC.